This section outlines one TCR beta chain sequence together with its context. Its antigen is unidentified. V lost 8 bases and J lost 6, with 29 bases in between. The CDR3 has 18 amino acids. Per the germline V gene, CDR1 is MNHEY and CDR2 is SVGEGT. These data are taken from a study of post-analysis software for immune sequencing data. Across the whole study: Relapsing-remitting, secondary progressive and progressive-relapsing multiple sclerosis courses were included.

Whole-study results and caveats: In multiple sclerosis, normalized Chao1 diversity was significantly below that of controls. In patients, TRBV5-6, TRBV5-1 and TRBV20-1 belonged to roughly five TRBV segments found more frequently than in controls.

Included in the TCR beta cDNA libraries were unique molecular identifiers. T cells, about 0.85 to 11 million of them, yielded some 500,000 cDNA molecules. Each CDR3 protein is one row after TCRdb ran MiXCR on the PCR reads. Counted here are under 900,000 distinct CDR3 sequences, approximately 53% occurring once; the ten biggest clones make up about 4.5%. The specimen was blood. V is TRBV6-2 or TRBV6-3 and J is TRBJ2-1, with TRBD2 as a possible D gene (6 bases). This receptor was identified in a girl between 5 and 17 years old with multiple sclerosis. The CDR3 nucleotides read TGTGCCAGCTACCCGCTATGGGGACTCGGGGTAACGTTCAATGAGCAGTTCTTC. Amino acids: CASYPLWGLGVTFNEQFF.